The text below deals with one T cell receptor (beta chain). This record belongs to a study of blood T cell repertoires in COVID-19. The CDR3 is 15 residues long. V lost 5 bases, J lost 2 bases, and 12 bases lay in between. Per germline, CDR1 SGHVS and CDR2 FQNEAQ. The protocol was immunoSEQ multiplex PCR, while the TCRdb copy is restricted to in-frame clones and leaves out a portion. This sample has tens of thousands of clones, with 70% to 85% found just once. The specimen was peripheral blood. The sequence was collected from a man in his 60s with acute or convalescent COVID-19. This sequence joins TRBV7-8 and TRBJ2-2; possible D gene TRBD1, 6 bases. The CDR3 here is CASSPDRRNTGELFF. The CDR3 DNA is TGTGCCAGCAGCCCTGACAGGAGAAACACCGGGGAGCTGTTTTTT.